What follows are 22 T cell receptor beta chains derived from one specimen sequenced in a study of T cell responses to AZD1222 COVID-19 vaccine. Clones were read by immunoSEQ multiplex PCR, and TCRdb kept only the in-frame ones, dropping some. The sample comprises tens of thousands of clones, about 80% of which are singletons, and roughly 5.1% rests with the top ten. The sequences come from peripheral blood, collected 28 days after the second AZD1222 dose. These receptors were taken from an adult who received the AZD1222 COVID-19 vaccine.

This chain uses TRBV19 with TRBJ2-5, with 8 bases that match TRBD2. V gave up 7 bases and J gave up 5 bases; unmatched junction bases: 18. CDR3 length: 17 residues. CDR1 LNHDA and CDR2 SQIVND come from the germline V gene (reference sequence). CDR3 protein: CASTSWAGGAGRETQYF. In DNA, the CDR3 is TGTGCCAGTACATCATGGGCGGGAGGCGCAGGCAGGGAGACCCAGTACTTC. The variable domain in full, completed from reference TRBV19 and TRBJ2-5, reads DGGITQSPKYLFRKEGQNVTLSCEQNLNHDAMYWYRQDPGQGLRLIYYSQIVNDFQKGDIAEGYSVSREKKESFPLTVTSAQKNPTAFYLCASTSWAGGAGRETQYFGPGTRLLVL.

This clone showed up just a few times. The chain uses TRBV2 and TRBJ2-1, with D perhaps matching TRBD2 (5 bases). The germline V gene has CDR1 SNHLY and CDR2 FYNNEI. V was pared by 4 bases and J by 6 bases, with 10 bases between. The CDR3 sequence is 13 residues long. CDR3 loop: CASSGTGINEQFF. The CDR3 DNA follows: TGTGCCAGCAGTGGGACGGGAATCAATGAGCAGTTCTTC.

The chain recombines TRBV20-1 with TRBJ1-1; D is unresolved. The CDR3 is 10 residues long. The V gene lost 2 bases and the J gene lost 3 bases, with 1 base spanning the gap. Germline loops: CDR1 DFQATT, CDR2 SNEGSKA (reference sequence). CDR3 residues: CSARYTEAFF. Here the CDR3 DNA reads TGCAGTGCTAGATACACTGAAGCTTTCTTT.

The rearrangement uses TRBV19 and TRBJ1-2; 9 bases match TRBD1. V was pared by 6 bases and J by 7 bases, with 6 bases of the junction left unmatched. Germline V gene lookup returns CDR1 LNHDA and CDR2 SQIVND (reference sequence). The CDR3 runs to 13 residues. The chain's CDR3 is CASSRGQGGGYTF. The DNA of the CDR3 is TGTGCCAGTAGCCGGGGACAGGGAGGTGGCTACACCTTC.

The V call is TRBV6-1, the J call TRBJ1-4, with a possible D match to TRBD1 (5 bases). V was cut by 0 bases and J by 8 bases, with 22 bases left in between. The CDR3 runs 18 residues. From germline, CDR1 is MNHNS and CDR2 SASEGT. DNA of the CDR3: TGTGCCAGCAGTGAAGCGCAGTACGGTTCAGGGATGTTAGAAAAACTGTTTTTT. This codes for CASSEAQYGSGMLEKLFF.

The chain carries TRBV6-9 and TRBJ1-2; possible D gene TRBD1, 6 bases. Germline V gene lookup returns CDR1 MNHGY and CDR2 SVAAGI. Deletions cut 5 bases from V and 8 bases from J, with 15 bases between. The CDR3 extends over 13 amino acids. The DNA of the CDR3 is TGTGCCAGCAGTCCCCCCAGGGGTAGGGGCTACACCTTC. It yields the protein CASSPPRGRGYTF.

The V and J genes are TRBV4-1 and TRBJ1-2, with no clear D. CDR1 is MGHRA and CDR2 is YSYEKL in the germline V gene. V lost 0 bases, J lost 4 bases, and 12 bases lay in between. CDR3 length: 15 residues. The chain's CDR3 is CASSQDVGSLYGYTF. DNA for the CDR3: TGCGCCAGCAGCCAAGACGTAGGGTCTCTCTATGGCTACACCTTC.

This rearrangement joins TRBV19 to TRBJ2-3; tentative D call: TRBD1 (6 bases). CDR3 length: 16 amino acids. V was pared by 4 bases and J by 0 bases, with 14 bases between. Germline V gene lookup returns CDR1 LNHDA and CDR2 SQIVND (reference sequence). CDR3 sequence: CASSKTGQFSTDTQYF. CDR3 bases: TGTGCCAGTAGTAAGACTGGACAGTTTAGCACAGATACGCAGTATTTT. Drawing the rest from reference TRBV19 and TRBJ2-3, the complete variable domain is DGGITQSPKYLFRKEGQNVTLSCEQNLNHDAMYWYRQDPGQGLRLIYYSQIVNDFQKGDIAEGYSVSREKKESFPLTVTSAQKNPTAFYLCASSKTGQFSTDTQYFGPGTRLTVL.

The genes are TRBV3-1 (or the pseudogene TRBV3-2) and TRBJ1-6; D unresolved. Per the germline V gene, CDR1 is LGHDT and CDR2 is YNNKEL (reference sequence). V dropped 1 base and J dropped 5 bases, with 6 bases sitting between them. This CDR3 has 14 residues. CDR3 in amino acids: CASSQGHNNSPLHF. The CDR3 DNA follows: TGTGCCAGCAGCCAAGGACACAATAATTCACCCCTCCACTTT.

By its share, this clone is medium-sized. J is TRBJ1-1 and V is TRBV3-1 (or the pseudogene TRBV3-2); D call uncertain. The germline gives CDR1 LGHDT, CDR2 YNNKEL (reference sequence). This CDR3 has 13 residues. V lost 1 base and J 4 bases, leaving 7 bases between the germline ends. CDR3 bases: TGTGCCAGCAGCCAAGGCTGGGGCACTGAAGCTTTCTTT. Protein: CASSQGWGTEAFF.

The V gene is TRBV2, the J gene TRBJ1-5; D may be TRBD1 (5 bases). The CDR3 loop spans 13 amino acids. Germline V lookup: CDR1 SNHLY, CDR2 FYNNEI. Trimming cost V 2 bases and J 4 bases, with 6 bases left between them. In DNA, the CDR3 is TGTGCCAGCAGTGAACAGGGAAATCAGCCCCAGCATTTT. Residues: CASSEQGNQPQHF.

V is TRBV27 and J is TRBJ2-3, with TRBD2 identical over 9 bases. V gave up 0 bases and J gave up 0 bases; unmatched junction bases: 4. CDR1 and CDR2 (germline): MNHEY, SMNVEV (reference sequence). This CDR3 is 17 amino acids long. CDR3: CASSLSSGGTSTDTQYF. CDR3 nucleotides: TGTGCCAGCAGTTTATCGAGCGGGGGGACTAGCACAGATACGCAGTATTTT.

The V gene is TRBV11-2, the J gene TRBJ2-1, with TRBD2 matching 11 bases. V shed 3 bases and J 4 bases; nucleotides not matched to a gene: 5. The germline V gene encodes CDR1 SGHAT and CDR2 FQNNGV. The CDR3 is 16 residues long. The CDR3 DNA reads TGTGCCAGCAGCTTTCGACTAGCGGGAATATACAATGAGCAGTTCTTC. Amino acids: CASSFRLAGIYNEQFF. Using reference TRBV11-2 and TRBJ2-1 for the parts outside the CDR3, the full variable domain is EAGVAQSPRYKIIEKRQSVAFWCNPISGHATLYWYQQILGQGPKLLIQFQNNGVVDDSQLPKDRFSAERLKGVDSTLKIQPAKLEDSAVYLCASSFRLAGIYNEQFFGPGTRLTVL.

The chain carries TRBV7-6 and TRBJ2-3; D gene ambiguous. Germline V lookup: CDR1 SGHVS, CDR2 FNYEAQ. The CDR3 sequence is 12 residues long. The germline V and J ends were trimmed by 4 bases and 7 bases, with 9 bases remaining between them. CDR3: CASSSAINTQYF. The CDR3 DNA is TGTGCCAGCAGCTCAGCTATAAATACGCAGTATTTT.

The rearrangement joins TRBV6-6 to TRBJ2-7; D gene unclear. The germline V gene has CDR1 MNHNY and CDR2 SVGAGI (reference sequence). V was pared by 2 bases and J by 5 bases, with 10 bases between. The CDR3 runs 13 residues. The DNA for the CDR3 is TGTGCCAGCAGTTACGGGTTGGCAGACGAGCAGTACGTC. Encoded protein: CASSYGLADEQYV.

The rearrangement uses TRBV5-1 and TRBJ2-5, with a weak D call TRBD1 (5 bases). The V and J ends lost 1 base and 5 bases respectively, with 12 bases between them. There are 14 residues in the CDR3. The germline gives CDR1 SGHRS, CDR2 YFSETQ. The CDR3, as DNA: TGCGCCAGCAGCTTGTATGGGGCAGGGGAGACCCAGTACTTC. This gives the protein CASSLYGAGETQYF.

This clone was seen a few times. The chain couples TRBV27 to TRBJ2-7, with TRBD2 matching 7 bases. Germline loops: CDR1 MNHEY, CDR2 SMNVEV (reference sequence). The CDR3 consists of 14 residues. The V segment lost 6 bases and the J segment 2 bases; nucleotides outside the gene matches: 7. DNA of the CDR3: TGTGCCAGCAGAAATAGCGGGTCCACCTACGAGCAGTACTTC. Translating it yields CASRNSGSTYEQYF.

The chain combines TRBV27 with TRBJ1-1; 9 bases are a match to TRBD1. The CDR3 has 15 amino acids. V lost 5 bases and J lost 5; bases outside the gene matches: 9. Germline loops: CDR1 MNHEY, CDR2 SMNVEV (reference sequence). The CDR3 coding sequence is TGTGCCAGCAGTAGGCCCGGGACAGGGTTTACTGAAGCTTTCTTT. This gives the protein CASSRPGTGFTEAFF.

In DNA, the CDR3 is TGTGCCAGCAGACCTGCACTCTGGGGGGAGACCCAGTACTTC. Translated: CASRPALWGETQYF. The V call is TRBV2, the J call TRBJ2-5; D tentatively fits TRBD1 or TRBD2 (5 bases each). Germline values: CDR1 SNHLY, CDR2 FYNNEI. CDR3 size: 14 residues. V was pared by 6 bases and J by 5 bases, with 16 bases between.

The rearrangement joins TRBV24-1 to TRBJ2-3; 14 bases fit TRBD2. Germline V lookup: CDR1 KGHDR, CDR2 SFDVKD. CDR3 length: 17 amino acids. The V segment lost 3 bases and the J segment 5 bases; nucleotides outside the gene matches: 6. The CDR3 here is CATSDPGTSGRKDTQYF. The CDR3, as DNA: TGTGCCACCAGTGATCCGGGGACTAGCGGGAGAAAAGATACGCAGTATTTT.

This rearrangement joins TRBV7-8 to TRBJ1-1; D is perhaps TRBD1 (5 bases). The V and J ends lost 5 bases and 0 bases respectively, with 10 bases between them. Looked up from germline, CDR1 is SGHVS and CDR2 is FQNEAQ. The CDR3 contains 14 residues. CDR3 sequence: CASSPGTVNTEAFF. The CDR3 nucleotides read TGTGCCAGCAGCCCCGGGACGGTGAACACTGAAGCTTTCTTT. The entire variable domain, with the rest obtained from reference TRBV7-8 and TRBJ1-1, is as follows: GAGVSQSPRYKVAKRGQDVALRCDPISGHVSLFWYQQALGQGPEFLTYFQNEAQLDKSGLPSDRFFAERPEGSVSTLKIQRTQQEDSAVYLCASSPGTVNTEAFFGQGTRLTVV.

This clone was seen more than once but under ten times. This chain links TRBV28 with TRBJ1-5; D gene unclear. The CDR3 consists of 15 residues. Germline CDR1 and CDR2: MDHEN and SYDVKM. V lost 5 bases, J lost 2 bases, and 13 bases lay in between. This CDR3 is CASSLEWRGNQPQHF. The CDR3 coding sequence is TGTGCCAGCAGTCTCGAATGGCGAGGCAATCAGCCCCAGCATTTT.